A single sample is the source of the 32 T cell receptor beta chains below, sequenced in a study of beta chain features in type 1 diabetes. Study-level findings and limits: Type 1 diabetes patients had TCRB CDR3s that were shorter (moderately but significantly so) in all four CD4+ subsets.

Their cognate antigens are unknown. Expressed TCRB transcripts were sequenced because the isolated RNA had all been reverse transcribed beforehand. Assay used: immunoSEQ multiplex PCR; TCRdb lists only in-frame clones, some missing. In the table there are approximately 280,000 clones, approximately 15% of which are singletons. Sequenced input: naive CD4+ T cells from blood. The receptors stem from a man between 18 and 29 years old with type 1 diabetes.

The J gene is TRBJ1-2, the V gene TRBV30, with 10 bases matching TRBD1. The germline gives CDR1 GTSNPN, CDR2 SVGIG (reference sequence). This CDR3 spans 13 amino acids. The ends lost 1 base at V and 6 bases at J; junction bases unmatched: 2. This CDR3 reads CAWSGTGGNGYTF. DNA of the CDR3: TGTGCCTGGAGTGGGACAGGGGGGAATGGCTACACCTTC.

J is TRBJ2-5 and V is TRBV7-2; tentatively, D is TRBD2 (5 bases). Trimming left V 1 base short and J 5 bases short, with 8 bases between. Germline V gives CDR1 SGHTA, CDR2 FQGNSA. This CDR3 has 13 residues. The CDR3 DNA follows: TGTGCCAGCAGCTTAGGGTCGGGGGAGACCCAGTACTTC. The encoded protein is CASSLGSGETQYF.

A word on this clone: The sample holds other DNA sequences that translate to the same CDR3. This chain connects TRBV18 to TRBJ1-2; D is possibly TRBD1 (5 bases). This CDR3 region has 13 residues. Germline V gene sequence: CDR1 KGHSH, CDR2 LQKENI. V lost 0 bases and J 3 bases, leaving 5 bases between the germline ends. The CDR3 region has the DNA TGTGCCAGCTCACCACCCAGGGACTATGGCTACACCTTC. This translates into CASSPPRDYGYTF. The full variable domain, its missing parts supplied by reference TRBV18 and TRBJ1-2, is NAGVMQNPRHLVRRRGQEARLRCSPMKGHSHVYWYRQLPEEGLKFMVYLQKENIIDESGMPKERFSAEFPKEGPSILRIQQVVRGDSAAYFCASSPPRDYGYTFGSGTRLTVV.

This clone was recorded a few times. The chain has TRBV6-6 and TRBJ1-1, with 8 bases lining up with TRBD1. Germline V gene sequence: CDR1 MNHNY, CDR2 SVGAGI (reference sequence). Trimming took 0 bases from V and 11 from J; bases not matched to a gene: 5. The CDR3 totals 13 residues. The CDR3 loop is CASSYSGRGLAFF. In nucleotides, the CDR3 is TGTGCCAGCAGTTACTCGGGCAGGGGGCTGGCTTTCTTT.

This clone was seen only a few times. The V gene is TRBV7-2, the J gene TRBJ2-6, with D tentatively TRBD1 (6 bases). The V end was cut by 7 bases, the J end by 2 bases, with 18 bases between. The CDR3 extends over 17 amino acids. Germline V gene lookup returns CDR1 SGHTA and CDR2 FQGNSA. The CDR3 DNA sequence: TGTGCCAGCATCTTGGGGGCCGGTCGAGCTGGGGCCAACGTCCTGACTTTC. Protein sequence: CASILGAGRAGANVLTF.

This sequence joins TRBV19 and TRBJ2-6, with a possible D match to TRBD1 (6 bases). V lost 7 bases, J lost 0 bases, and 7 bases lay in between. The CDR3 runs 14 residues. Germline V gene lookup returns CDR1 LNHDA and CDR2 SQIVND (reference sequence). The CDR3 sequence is CASKQGSGANVLTF. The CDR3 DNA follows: TGTGCCAGTAAACAGGGCTCTGGGGCCAACGTCCTGACTTTC.

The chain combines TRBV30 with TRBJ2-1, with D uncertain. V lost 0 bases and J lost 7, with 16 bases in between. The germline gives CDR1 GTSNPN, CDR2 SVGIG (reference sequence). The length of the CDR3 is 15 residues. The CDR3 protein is CAWSVRLRVGNEQFF. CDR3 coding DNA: TGTGCCTGGAGTGTTCGACTCCGCGTTGGAAATGAGCAGTTCTTC.

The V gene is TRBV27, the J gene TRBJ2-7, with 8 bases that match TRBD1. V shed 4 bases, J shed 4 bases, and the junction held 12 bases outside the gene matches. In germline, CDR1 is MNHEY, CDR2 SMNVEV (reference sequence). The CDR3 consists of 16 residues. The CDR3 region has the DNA TGTGCCAGCAGTTCTCGGGCAGGGGGCATCGGTTACGAGCAGTACTTC. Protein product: CASSSRAGGIGYEQYF.

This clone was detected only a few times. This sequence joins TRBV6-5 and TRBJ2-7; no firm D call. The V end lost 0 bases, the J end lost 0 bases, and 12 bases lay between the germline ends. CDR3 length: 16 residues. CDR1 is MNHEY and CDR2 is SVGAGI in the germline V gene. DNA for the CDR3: TGTGCCAGCAGTTACTCGCGGTTAGGCAGCTCCTACGAGCAGTACTTC. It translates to CASSYSRLGSSYEQYF.

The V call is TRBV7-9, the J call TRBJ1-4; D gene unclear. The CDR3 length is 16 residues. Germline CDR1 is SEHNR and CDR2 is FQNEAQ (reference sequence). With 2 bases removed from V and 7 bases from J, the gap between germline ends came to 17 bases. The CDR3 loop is CASSLTPLSGSEKLFF. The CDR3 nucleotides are TGTGCCAGCAGCTTAACCCCCCTCTCGGGGTCTGAAAAACTGTTTTTT.

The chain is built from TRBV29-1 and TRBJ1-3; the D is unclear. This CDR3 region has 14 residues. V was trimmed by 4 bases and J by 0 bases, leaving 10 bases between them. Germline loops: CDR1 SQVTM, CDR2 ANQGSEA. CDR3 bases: TGCAGCGTTGCCCCCCTTGTCTCTGGAAACACCATATATTTT. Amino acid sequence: CSVAPLVSGNTIYF.

The CDR3 DNA is TGTGCCAGCAGTTTAGGGGGCTTGTCCTACAATGAGCAGTTCTTC. As protein: CASSLGGLSYNEQFF. V usage is TRBV6-5 and J usage is TRBJ2-1; 7 positions agree with TRBD1. The V and J ends lost 4 bases and 1 base, in that order; junction bases with no gene match: 4. The length of the CDR3 is 15 residues. Germline V gives CDR1 MNHEY, CDR2 SVGAGI.

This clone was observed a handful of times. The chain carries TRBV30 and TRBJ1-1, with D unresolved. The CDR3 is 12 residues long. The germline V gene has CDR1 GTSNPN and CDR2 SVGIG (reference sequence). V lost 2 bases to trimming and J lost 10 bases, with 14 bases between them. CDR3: CAWSSGGYRAFF. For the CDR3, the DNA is TGTGCCTGGAGTTCCGGAGGGTACAGAGCTTTCTTT.

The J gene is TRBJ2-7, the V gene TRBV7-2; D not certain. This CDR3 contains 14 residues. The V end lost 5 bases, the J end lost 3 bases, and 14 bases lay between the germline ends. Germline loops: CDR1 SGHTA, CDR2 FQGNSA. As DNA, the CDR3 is TGTGCCAGCAGCCAAACGCCGTTCGGCTACGAGCAGTACTTC. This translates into CASSQTPFGYEQYF.

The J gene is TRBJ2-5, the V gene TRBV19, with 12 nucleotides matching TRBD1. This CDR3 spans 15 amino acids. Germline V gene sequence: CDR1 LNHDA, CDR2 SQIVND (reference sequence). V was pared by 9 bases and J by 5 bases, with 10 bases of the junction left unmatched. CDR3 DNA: TGTGCCAGACCCCCCGGGGACAGGGGGCGGGAGACCCAGTACTTC. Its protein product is CARPPGDRGRETQYF.

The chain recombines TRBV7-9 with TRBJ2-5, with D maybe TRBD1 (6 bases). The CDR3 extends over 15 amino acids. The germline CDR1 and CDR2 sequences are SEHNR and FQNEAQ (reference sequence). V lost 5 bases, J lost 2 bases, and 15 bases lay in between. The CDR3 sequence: CASSRDRIRQETQYF. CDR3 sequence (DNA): TGTGCCAGCAGCCGCGACAGGATCCGACAAGAGACCCAGTACTTC.

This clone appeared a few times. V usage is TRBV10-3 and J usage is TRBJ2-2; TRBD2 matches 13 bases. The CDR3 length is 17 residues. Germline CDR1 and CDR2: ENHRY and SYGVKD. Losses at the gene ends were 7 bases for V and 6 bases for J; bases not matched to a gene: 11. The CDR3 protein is CAIKEGLAGFSPGELFF. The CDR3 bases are TGTGCCATCAAAGAGGGACTAGCGGGGTTTAGTCCCGGGGAGCTGTTTTTT.

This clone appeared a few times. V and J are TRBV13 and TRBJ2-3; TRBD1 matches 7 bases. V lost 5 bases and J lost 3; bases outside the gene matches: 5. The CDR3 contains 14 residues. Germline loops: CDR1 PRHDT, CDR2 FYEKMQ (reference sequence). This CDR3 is CASSTRQGTDTQYF. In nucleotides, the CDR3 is TGTGCCAGCAGCACCCGACAGGGAACAGATACGCAGTATTTT. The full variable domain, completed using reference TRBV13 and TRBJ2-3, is AAGVIQSPRHLIKEKRETATLKCYPIPRHDTVYWYQQGPGQDPQFLISFYEKMQSDKGSIPDRFSAQQFSDYHSELNMSSLELGDSALYFCASSTRQGTDTQYFGPGTRLTVL.

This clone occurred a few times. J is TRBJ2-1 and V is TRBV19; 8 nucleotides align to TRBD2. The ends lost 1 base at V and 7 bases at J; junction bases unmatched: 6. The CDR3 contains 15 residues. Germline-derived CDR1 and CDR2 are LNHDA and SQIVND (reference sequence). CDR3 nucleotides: TGTGCCAGTAGTATAGCGGGGGGGCTCTGGAATGAGCAGTTCTTC. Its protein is CASSIAGGLWNEQFF.

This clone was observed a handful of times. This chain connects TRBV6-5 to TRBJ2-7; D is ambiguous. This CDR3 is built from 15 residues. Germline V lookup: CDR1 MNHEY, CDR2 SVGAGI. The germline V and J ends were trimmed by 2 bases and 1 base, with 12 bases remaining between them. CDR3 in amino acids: CASSYALDTSYEQYF. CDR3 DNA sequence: TGTGCCAGCAGTTACGCGCTTGACACTTCCTACGAGCAGTACTTC.

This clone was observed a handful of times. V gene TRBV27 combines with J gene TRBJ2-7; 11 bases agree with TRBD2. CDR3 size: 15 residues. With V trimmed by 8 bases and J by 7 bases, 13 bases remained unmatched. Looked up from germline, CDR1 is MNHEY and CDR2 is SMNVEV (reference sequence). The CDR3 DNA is TGTGCCAGCCGGCCCGGGCTAGCGGGGGGCGGAGAGCAGTACTTC. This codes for CASRPGLAGGGEQYF.

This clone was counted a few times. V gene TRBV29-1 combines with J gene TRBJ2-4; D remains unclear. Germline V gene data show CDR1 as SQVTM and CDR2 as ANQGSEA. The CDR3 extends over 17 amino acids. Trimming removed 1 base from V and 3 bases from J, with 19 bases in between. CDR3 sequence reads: CSVEGRTFLGGKNIQYF. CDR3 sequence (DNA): TGCAGCGTTGAAGGGCGCACCTTTCTTGGCGGCAAAAACATTCAGTACTTC.

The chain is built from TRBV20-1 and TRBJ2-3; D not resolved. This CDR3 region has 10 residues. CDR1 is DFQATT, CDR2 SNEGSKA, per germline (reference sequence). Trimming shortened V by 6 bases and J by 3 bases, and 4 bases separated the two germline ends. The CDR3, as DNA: TGCAGTGCGTCAACAGATACGCAGTATTTT. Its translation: CSASTDTQYF.

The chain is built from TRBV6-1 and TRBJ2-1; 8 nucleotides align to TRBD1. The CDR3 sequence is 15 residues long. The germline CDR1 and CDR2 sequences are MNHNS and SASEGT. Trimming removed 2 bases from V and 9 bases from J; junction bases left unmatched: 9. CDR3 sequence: CASSEQGAKRGEQFF. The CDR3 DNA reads TGTGCCAGCAGTGAACAGGGGGCGAAGCGCGGTGAGCAGTTCTTC.

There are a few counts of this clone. The DNA for the CDR3 is TGTGCCAGCGTAAACGGACTAGAGACCCAGTACTTC. Encoded protein: CASVNGLETQYF. V and J are TRBV28 and TRBJ2-5; D possibly corresponds to TRBD2 (5 bases). Between the trimmed V and J ends, which lost 8 bases and 4 bases, there was a span of 11 bases. Germline V lookup: CDR1 MDHEN, CDR2 SYDVKM. The CDR3 runs 12 residues. The entire variable domain, with the rest obtained from reference TRBV28 and TRBJ2-5, is as follows: DVKVTQSSRYLVKRTGEKVFLECVQDMDHENMFWYRQDPGLGLRLIYFSYDVKMKEKGDIPEGYSVSREKKERFSLILESASTNQTSMYLCASVNGLETQYFGPGTRLLVL.

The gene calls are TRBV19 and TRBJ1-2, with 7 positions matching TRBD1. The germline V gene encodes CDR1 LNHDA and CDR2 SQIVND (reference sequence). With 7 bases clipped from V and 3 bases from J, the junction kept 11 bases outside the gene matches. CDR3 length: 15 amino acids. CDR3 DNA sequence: TGTGCCAGTATTCAAACAGGGGCCAGTGACTATGGCTACACCTTC. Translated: CASIQTGASDYGYTF.

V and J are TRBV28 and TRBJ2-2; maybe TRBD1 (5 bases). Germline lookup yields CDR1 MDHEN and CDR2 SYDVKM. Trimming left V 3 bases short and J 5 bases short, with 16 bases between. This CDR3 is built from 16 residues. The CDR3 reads CASSFAGLGYTGELFF. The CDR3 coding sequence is TGTGCCAGCAGTTTTGCAGGGTTGGGTTATACCGGGGAGCTGTTTTTT.

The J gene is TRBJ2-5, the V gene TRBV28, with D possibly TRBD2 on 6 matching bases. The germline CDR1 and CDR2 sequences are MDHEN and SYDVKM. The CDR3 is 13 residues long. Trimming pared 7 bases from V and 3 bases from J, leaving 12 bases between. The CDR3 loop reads CASTRAGKETQYF. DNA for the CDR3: TGTGCCAGCACCCGGGCGGGGAAAGAGACCCAGTACTTC.

The CDR3 DNA reads as TGTGCCAGCAGCGGGACCCCGTCGGGAGATGAGCAGTTCTTC. Its protein product is CASSGTPSGDEQFF. This chain links TRBV11-2 with TRBJ2-1; tentative D call: TRBD2 (6 bases). Trimming removed 5 bases at V and 8 bases at J, with 16 bases between. This CDR3 is built from 14 residues. Germline V lookup: CDR1 SGHAT, CDR2 FQNNGV.

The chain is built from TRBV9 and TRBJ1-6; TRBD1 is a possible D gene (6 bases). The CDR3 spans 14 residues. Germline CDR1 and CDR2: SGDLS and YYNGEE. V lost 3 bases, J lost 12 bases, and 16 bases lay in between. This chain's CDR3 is CASSGGGAGLPLHF. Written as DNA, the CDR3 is TGTGCCAGCAGCGGCGGGGGCGCTGGTTTACCCCTCCACTTT. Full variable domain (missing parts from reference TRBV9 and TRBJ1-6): DSGVTQTPKHLITATGQRVTLRCSPRSGDLSVYWYQQSLDQGLQFLIQYYNGEERAKGNILERFSAQQFPDLHSELNLSSLELGDSALYFCASSGGGAGLPLHFGNGTRLTVT.

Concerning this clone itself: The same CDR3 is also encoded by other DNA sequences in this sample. CDR3 nucleotide sequence: TGTGCCAGCAGCCCGGGACAGGGAGGCAATCAGCCCCAGCATTTT. Translating it yields CASSPGQGGNQPQHF. The rearrangement joins TRBV7-9 to TRBJ1-5; 9 nucleotides line up with TRBD1. Looked up from germline, CDR1 is SEHNR and CDR2 is FQNEAQ (reference sequence). Trimming at V came to 5 bases and at J to 2 bases, leaving 4 bases not matched to a gene. The CDR3 has 15 amino acids. The whole variable domain, filled in from reference TRBV7-9 and TRBJ1-5, reads DTGVSQNPRHKITKRGQNVTFRCDPISEHNRLYWYRQTLGQGPEFLTYFQNEAQLEKSRLLSDRFSAERPKGSFSTLEIQRTEQGDSAMYLCASSPGQGGNQPQHFGDGTRLSIL.

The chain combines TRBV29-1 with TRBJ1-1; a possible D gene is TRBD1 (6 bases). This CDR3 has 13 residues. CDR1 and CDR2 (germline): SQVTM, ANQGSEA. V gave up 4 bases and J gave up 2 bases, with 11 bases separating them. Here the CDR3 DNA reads TGCAGCGTTGCGCCAGGGGCTAACACTGAAGCTTTCTTT. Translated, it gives CSVAPGANTEAFF.